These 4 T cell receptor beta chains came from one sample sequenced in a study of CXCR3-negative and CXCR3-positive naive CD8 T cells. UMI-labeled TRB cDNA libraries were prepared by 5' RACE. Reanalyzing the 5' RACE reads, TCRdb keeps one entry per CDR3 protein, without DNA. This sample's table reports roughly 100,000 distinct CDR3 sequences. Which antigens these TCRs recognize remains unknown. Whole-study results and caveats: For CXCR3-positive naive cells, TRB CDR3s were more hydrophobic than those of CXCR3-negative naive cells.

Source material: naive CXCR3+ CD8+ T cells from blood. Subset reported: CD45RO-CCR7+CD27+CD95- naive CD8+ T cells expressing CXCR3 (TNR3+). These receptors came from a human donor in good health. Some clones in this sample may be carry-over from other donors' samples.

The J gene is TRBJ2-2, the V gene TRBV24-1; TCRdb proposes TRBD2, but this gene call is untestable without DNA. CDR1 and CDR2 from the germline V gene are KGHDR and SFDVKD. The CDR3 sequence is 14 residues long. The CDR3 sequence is CATSSGVNTGELFF.

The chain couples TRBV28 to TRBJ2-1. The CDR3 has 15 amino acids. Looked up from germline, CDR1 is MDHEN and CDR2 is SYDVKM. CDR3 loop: CASSFGRVGYNEQFF.

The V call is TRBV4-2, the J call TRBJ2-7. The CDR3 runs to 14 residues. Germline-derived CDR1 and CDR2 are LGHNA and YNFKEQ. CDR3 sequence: CTSSPVGTSYEQYF.

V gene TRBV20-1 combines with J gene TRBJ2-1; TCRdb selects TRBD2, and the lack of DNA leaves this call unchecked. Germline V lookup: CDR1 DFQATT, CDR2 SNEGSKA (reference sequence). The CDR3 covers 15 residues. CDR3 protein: CSARGTSGTYNEQFF.